The 19 T cell receptor beta chains reported below all come from one sample, sequenced in a study of cytomegalovirus exposure and HLA in healthy donors. Method: immunoSEQ multiplex PCR; TCRdb's copy keeps in-frame clones and lacks some. Among 65,000 to 75,000 clones listed, approximately 94% were seen once. Sequenced: PBMCs. Every receptor here comes from a woman younger than 30 in good health and CMV-seropositive.

CDR3 in amino acids: CASRGDSSNQPQHF. CDR3 nucleotides: TGTGCCAGTAGGGGCGACAGTAGCAATCAGCCCCAGCATTTT. This chain joins TRBV19 and TRBJ1-5, with D possibly TRBD1 on 5 matching bases. V shed 6 bases and J shed 0 bases, with 9 bases lying between them. CDR1 and CDR2 (germline): LNHDA, SQIVND (reference sequence). CDR3 length: 14 amino acids.

This chain links TRBV5-1 with TRBJ2-5; tentatively, D is TRBD2 (6 bases). In germline, CDR1 is SGHRS, CDR2 YFSETQ. This CDR3 has 15 amino acids. The V gene lost 0 bases and the J gene lost 5 bases, with 14 bases spanning the gap. CDR3 amino acids: CASSLASAAGETQYF. The CDR3 DNA is TGCGCCAGCAGCTTGGCGTCGGCGGCGGGGGAGACCCAGTACTTC. Variable domain in full (rest from reference TRBV5-1 and TRBJ2-5): KAGVTQTPRYLIKTRGQQVTLSCSPISGHRSVSWYQQTPGQGLQFLFEYFSETQRNKGNFPGRFSGRQFSNSRSEMNVSTLELGDSALYLCASSLASAAGETQYFGPGTRLLVL.

J is TRBJ2-2 and V is TRBV6-1, with TRBD2 matching over 10 bases. Trimming at V came to 3 bases and at J to 6 bases, leaving 16 bases not matched to a gene. Germline lookup yields CDR1 MNHNS and CDR2 SASEGT. This CDR3 spans 19 amino acids. CDR3 in amino acids: CASSEGFSSGSFSPGELFF. The DNA of the CDR3 is TGTGCCAGCAGTGAGGGCTTCTCTAGCGGGAGCTTTTCGCCCGGGGAGCTGTTTTTT.

The V and J genes are TRBV5-1 and TRBJ1-1; D is unresolved. Germline lookup yields CDR1 SGHRS and CDR2 YFSETQ. V shed 4 bases and J shed 5 bases, with 9 bases lying between them. The CDR3 consists of 12 residues. CDR3 sequence (DNA): TGCGCCAGCAGCGGAGGGAGGACTGAAGCTTTCTTT. It encodes CASSGGRTEAFF. Using reference TRBV5-1 and TRBJ1-1 for the parts outside the CDR3, the full variable domain is KAGVTQTPRYLIKTRGQQVTLSCSPISGHRSVSWYQQTPGQGLQFLFEYFSETQRNKGNFPGRFSGRQFSNSRSEMNVSTLELGDSALYLCASSGGRTEAFFGQGTRLTVV.

V and J are TRBV18 and TRBJ1-4, with D possibly matching TRBD1 (6 bases). Trimming cost V 2 bases and J 6 bases, with 10 bases left between them. The CDR3 spans 14 residues. Germline V gene sequence: CDR1 KGHSH, CDR2 LQKENI. CDR3 sequence reads: CASSPFKGDEKLFF. CDR3 coding DNA: TGTGCCAGCTCACCATTCAAGGGGGATGAAAAACTGTTTTTT.

This clone appeared once. This sequence joins TRBV6-1 and TRBJ1-2, with 12 bases that match TRBD1. The CDR3 has 16 residues. J was trimmed by 6 bases and V by 3 bases; bases with no gene match: 8. Germline-derived CDR1 and CDR2 are MNHNS and SASEGT. CDR3 in DNA: TGTGCCAGCAGTGAGCCAACGGGACAGGGGGCGAATGGCTACACCTTC. Its protein is CASSEPTGQGANGYTF.

The chain couples TRBV9 to TRBJ2-1, with D uncertain. The V end lost 1 base, the J end lost 0 bases, and 11 bases lay between the germline ends. Per germline, CDR1 SGDLS and CDR2 YYNGEE. This CDR3 spans 16 amino acids. The CDR3 bases are TGTGCCAGCAGCGTAACCAAAGCGAGCTCCTACAATGAGCAGTTCTTC. Translated: CASSVTKASSYNEQFF.

The chain has TRBV7-9 and TRBJ2-3, with TRBD1 as a possible D gene (6 bases). The CDR3 length is 16 residues. V shed 3 bases and J shed 5 bases, with 18 bases lying between them. Germline loops: CDR1 SEHNR, CDR2 FQNEAQ (reference sequence). CDR3 coding DNA: TGTGCCAGCAGCTTGCAGGGGAGAAATCCCGTAGATACGCAGTATTTT. Translated: CASSLQGRNPVDTQYF. The full variable domain, rest sourced from reference TRBV7-9 and TRBJ2-3, is DTGVSQNPRHKITKRGQNVTFRCDPISEHNRLYWYRQTLGQGPEFLTYFQNEAQLEKSRLLSDRFSAERPKGSFSTLEIQRTEQGDSAMYLCASSLQGRNPVDTQYFGPGTRLTVL.

V is TRBV5-5 and J is TRBJ2-7; TRBD1 aligns across 10 bases. V was clipped by 5 bases and J by 2 bases; unmatched bases: 7. The CDR3 length is 15 residues. Looked up from germline, CDR1 is SGHKS and CDR2 is YYEKEE (reference sequence). In DNA, the CDR3 is TGTGCCAGCAGTTGGGGGACAGGGGATACCTACGAGCAGTACTTC. Protein product: CASSWGTGDTYEQYF.

V gene TRBV2 combines with J gene TRBJ2-7; unclear D gene. Trimming left V 4 bases short and J 6 bases short, with 7 bases between. Germline CDR1 is SNHLY and CDR2 is FYNNEI. The CDR3 extends over 11 amino acids. CDR3 nucleotides: TGTGCCAGCAGTGTTCGGGTCGAGCAGTACTTC. As protein: CASSVRVEQYF.

The V gene is TRBV28, the J gene TRBJ2-4; 7 nucleotides line up with TRBD1. This CDR3 region has 15 residues. From germline, CDR1 is MDHEN and CDR2 SYDVKM. Germline trimming cut 6 bases from V and 4 bases from J; bases unmatched to any gene: 9. In nucleotides, the CDR3 is TGTGCCAGCAGCCCGACAGGGTGGTCAAAAAACATTCAGTACTTC. Translation gives CASSPTGWSKNIQYF. Filled out from reference TRBV28 and TRBJ2-4, the complete variable domain reads DVKVTQSSRYLVKRTGEKVFLECVQDMDHENMFWYRQDPGLGLRLIYFSYDVKMKEKGDIPEGYSVSREKKERFSLILESASTNQTSMYLCASSPTGWSKNIQYFGAGTRLSVL.

The chain couples TRBV11-2 to TRBJ2-3; 10 bases are shared with TRBD2. The germline gives CDR1 SGHAT, CDR2 FQNNGV. The V gene end was trimmed by 1 base and the J gene end by 1 base; junction bases not matched to a gene: 2. This CDR3 is built from 16 residues. The CDR3 nucleotides are TGTGCCAGCAGCTTAGTCACTAGCGGGGGCACAGATACGCAGTATTTT. This codes for CASSLVTSGGTDTQYF.

The chain has TRBV5-4 and TRBJ2-7, with TRBD2 identical over 7 bases. CDR1 and CDR2 (germline): SGHNT, YYREEE (reference sequence). Trimming cost V 4 bases and J 2 bases; bases outside gene matches: 6. The CDR3 extends over 14 amino acids. The CDR3 region is CASSVGGIPYEQYF. The CDR3 nucleotides are TGTGCCAGCAGCGTGGGAGGGATTCCCTACGAGCAGTACTTC.

The chain recombines TRBV9 with TRBJ2-1, with a weak D call TRBD1 (6 bases). The CDR3 totals 18 residues. Trimming pared 3 bases from V and 5 bases from J, leaving 24 bases between. Germline CDR1 reads SGDLS; CDR2 reads YYNGEE. Written as DNA, the CDR3 is TGTGCCAGCAGCGAAAGAGGGACCGGACAGAGGACCAACAATGAGCAGTTCTTC. Translation: CASSERGTGQRTNNEQFF.

This clone has just one count. This sequence joins TRBV27 and TRBJ1-1; perhaps TRBD1 as D (6 bases). Germline CDR1 and CDR2: MNHEY and SMNVEV (reference sequence). Trimming removed 5 bases from V and 5 bases from J, with 24 bases in between. This CDR3 contains 17 residues. The CDR3 sequence: CASSPRTVWGSSTEAFF. In nucleotides, the CDR3 is TGTGCCAGCAGTCCACGGACAGTGTGGGGCTCCTCGACTGAAGCTTTCTTT.

The chain uses TRBV6-6 and TRBJ1-1; TRBD1 agrees at 7 bases. V shed 2 bases, J shed 2 bases, and the junction held 5 bases outside the gene matches. The germline V gene has CDR1 MNHNY and CDR2 SVGAGI (reference sequence). The CDR3 runs 15 residues. The CDR3 region is CASSYGDSINTEAFF. CDR3 DNA sequence: TGTGCCAGCAGTTACGGGGACAGCATAAACACTGAAGCTTTCTTT.

J is TRBJ2-1 and V is TRBV5-1; 8 bases line up with TRBD1. V lost 1 base, J lost 2 bases, and 8 bases stayed unmatched. The CDR3 totals 17 residues. Per the germline V gene, CDR1 is SGHRS and CDR2 is YFSETQ. The CDR3 region has the DNA TGCGCCAGCAGCTTGCAGGGGGCCGGGATGACCTACAATGAGCAGTTCTTC. Translation: CASSLQGAGMTYNEQFF.

The CDR3 protein is CASSPRGVGSSYNEQFF. The CDR3 region has the DNA TGTGCCAGCAGTCCCCGGGGGGTCGGGAGCTCCTACAATGAGCAGTTCTTC. This rearrangement joins TRBV28 to TRBJ2-1; 7 nucleotides align to TRBD2. The CDR3 is 17 amino acids. J gave up 0 bases and V 5 bases, and 10 bases lay outside the gene matches. Germline-derived CDR1 and CDR2 are MDHEN and SYDVKM.

This chain connects TRBV7-9 to TRBJ1-2; the match to TRBD1 covers 11 bases. CDR1 SEHNR and CDR2 FQNEAQ come from the germline V gene (reference sequence). The CDR3 length is 15 residues. The junction had 5 bases not matched to a gene; V was cut back by 5 bases and J by 3 bases. This CDR3 reads CASSVPGQGDYGYTF. For the CDR3, the DNA is TGTGCCAGCAGCGTTCCGGGACAGGGGGACTATGGCTACACCTTC. Combining the CDR3 with reference TRBV7-9 and TRBJ1-2 gives the whole variable domain DTGVSQNPRHKITKRGQNVTFRCDPISEHNRLYWYRQTLGQGPEFLTYFQNEAQLEKSRLLSDRFSAERPKGSFSTLEIQRTEQGDSAMYLCASSVPGQGDYGYTFGSGTRLTVV.